Listed below are T cell receptor beta chains from one sample, sequenced in a study of blood T cell repertoires in COVID-19. The assay was immunoSEQ multiplex PCR, and TCRdb's table has in-frame clones only and misses some. The table lists 310,000 or so clones, about nine tenths of them singletons. The sequenced sample consisted of peripheral blood. The source is a woman younger than 45 with COVID-19, enrolled during active disease. Each CDR3 is given with its conserved first and last residue. Fields, in order: J gene, V gene, D gene, clone size, CDR3 DNA, CDR3 protein. D genes are given only for firm matches. Only part of the rows carry a size: once, few, many, or a class if the clone is expanded.

>TRBJ2-7|TRBV7-6|.|.
TGTGCCAGCGGCGACAGGAAAACCTACGAGCAGTACTTC
CASGDRKTYEQYF
>TRBJ2-7|TRBV19|TRBD2|once
TGTGCCAGTAGTATTGTTGGACTAGCGGGAGGGAGCTACCCCTACGAGCAGTACTTC
CASSIVGLAGGSYPYEQYF
>TRBJ2-1|TRBV5-1|TRBD2|.
TGCGCCAGCCAACACCTAGCGGGAACTAACAATGAGCAGTTCTTC
CASQHLAGTNNEQFF
>TRBJ2-3|TRBV25-1|.|.
TGTGCCAGCAGTCCCCGGCAGGGTTCAGATACGCAGTATTTT
CASSPRQGSDTQYF
>TRBJ1-2|TRBV5-6|TRBD1|.
TGTGCCAGCAGCTTACCGGGACAGCCCTATGGCTACACCTTC
CASSLPGQPYGYTF
>TRBJ1-5|TRBV9|.|once
TGTGCCAGCAGCCCTGGGACACTTAGCAATCAGCCCCAGCATTTT
CASSPGTLSNQPQHF
>TRBJ2-7|TRBV25-1|TRBD2|.
TGTGCCAGCAGTGTTAGCGGGGAGACCTACGAGCAGTACTTC
CASSVSGETYEQYF
>TRBJ2-3|TRBV30|TRBD2|.
TGTGCCTGGAGTGTTAATAGCGGGGTGGCTAGCACAGATACGCAGTATTTT
CAWSVNSGVASTDTQYF
>TRBJ2-7|TRBV10-1|.|.
TGCGCCAGCAGTGAAGGCAGGGGTTACGAGCAGTACTTC
CASSEGRGYEQYF
>TRBJ2-7|TRBV27|TRBD1|few
TGTGCCAGCAGTACCGGGACAGGGAATCGGGACGAGCAGTACTTC
CASSTGTGNRDEQYF
>TRBJ2-7|TRBV30|.|.
TGTGCCTGGGTTGCCTCCAGTTCCTACGAGCAGTACTTC
CAWVASSSYEQYF
>TRBJ2-7|TRBV4-2|.|.
TGTGCCAGCAGCCAAGATCGAGGATACGAGCAGTACTTC
CASSQDRGYEQYF
>TRBJ1-1|TRBV5-6|TRBD1|.
TGTGCCAGCAGCTACTACGACAGGGGGCTTACTGAAGCTTTCTTT
CASSYYDRGLTEAFF
>TRBJ2-1|TRBV7-3|TRBD2|.
TGTGCCAGCAGCTTGACGACTAGCAACGAGCAGTTCTTC
CASSLTTSNEQFF
>TRBJ2-7|TRBV5-1|.|.
TGCGCCAGCACCGATAAGACAGGCTCCTACGAGCAGTACTTC
CASTDKTGSYEQYF
>TRBJ1-2|TRBV6-2/TRBV6-3|TRBD1|once
TGTGCCAGCAGTTACTCACCGGACAGGGTTGGATATGGCTACACCTTC
CASSYSPDRVGYGYTF
>TRBJ2-1|TRBV11-2|.|.
TGTGCCAGCAGCTCCCGTTTCGCGGACTACAATGAGCAGTTCTTC
CASSSRFADYNEQFF
>TRBJ1-4|TRBV10-1|.|.
TGCGCCAGCAGTCTATCCGCCGGGACTAATGAAAAACTGTTTTTT
CASSLSAGTNEKLFF
>TRBJ2-2|TRBV18|.|.
TGTGCCAGCTCGTTTGACATAACTAGGGCCGGGGAGCTGTTTTTT
CASSFDITRAGELFF
>TRBJ1-2|TRBV6-5|.|.
TGTGCCAGCAAATACAGTAACTATGGCTACACCTTC
CASKYSNYGYTF
>TRBJ1-2|TRBV5-1|.|.
TGCGCCAGCAGCTTGGGAGACGGAGTCTATGGCTACACCTTC
CASSLGDGVYGYTF
>TRBJ2-1|TRBV30|TRBD2|.
TGTGCCTGGAGTGGGGCTAGCGGGAAGATGTATGAGCAGTTCTTC
CAWSGASGKMYEQFF
>TRBJ1-5|TRBV27|.|.
TGTGCCAGCAGTTTATCGTCAGGGTGGGGTCAGCCCCAGCATTTT
CASSLSSGWGQPQHF
>TRBJ2-3|TRBV7-3|.|few
TGTGCCAGCAGCTTTAGACCTGGAGAGGCAGATACGCAGTATTTT
CASSFRPGEADTQYF
>TRBJ2-1|TRBV19|TRBD2|.
TGTGCCAGTACGGCCCAGCGGGGGAAGGACTACAATGAGCAGTTCTTC
CASTAQRGKDYNEQFF
>TRBJ2-7|TRBV19|TRBD1|.
TGTGCCAGTAGTATAAGGGGGCTGGGAGAGCAGTACTTC
CASSIRGLGEQYF
>TRBJ2-3|TRBV18|TRBD1|.
TGTGCCAGCTCACCACAACAGGGGGCAGATACGCAGTATTTT
CASSPQQGADTQYF
>TRBJ1-1|TRBV28|TRBD1|.
TGTGCCAGCAGTCCTCCCGACAGGGGGCTTACTGAAGCTTTCTTT
CASSPPDRGLTEAFF
>TRBJ2-1|TRBV5-1|TRBD1|.
TGCGCCAGCAGCTTGGTAACCGGGACAGAGGACTACAATGAGCAGTTCTTC
CASSLVTGTEDYNEQFF
>TRBJ2-7|TRBV19|.|.
TGTGCCAGTAGTATCGGGCGGGCCAGCTCCTACGAGCAGTACTTC
CASSIGRASSYEQYF
>TRBJ1-1|TRBV5-1|.|.
TGCGCCAGCAGTTTAGAAGAAGGGAGGACTGAAGCTTTCTTT
CASSLEEGRTEAFF
>TRBJ2-1|TRBV28|.|.
TGTGCCAGCAGTTTACGGGAGAACTCCTACAATGAGCAGTTCTTC
CASSLRENSYNEQFF
>TRBJ2-5|TRBV29-1|.|.
TGCAGCGTCGTCGGACTCGCAGAGACCCAGTACTTC
CSVVGLAETQYF
>TRBJ1-1|TRBV5-1|.|.
TGCGCCAGCAGCTTGCGGCAGGGCGGGGCTGAAGCTTTCTTT
CASSLRQGGAEAFF
>TRBJ1-6|TRBV30|.|once
TGTGCCTGGACCGGGAACTCGAATTCACCCCTCCACTTT
CAWTGNSNSPLHF
>TRBJ2-3|TRBV6-6|.|.
TGTGCCAGCAGTTACCGGGAGAAAAGCACAGATACGCAGTATTTT
CASSYREKSTDTQYF
>TRBJ2-3|TRBV7-2|TRBD1|.
TGTGCCAGCAGCAACCGACAGGGGAGCACAGATACGCAGTATTTT
CASSNRQGSTDTQYF
>TRBJ2-1|TRBV20-1|TRBD2|.
TGCAGTGCTAGTAGACTAGCGGATACCTACAATGAGCAGTTCTTC
CSASRLADTYNEQFF
>TRBJ2-7|TRBV6-2/TRBV6-3|TRBD1|.
TGTGCCAGCAGTCCCCCGGGACAGGCGTCCGAGCAGTACTTC
CASSPPGQASEQYF
>TRBJ2-5|TRBV27|.|once
TGTGCCAGCAGTTTAGTGGGAGAGGGAGAGACCCAGTACTTC
CASSLVGEGETQYF
>TRBJ2-3|TRBV15|.|.
TGTGCCACCAGCAGAGGCCCCGGGTCAGATACGCAGTATTTT
CATSRGPGSDTQYF
>TRBJ1-2|TRBV3-1/TRBV3-2|.|.
TGTGCCAGCAGCCAAGATATGTCTATGGGCTACACCTTC
CASSQDMSMGYTF